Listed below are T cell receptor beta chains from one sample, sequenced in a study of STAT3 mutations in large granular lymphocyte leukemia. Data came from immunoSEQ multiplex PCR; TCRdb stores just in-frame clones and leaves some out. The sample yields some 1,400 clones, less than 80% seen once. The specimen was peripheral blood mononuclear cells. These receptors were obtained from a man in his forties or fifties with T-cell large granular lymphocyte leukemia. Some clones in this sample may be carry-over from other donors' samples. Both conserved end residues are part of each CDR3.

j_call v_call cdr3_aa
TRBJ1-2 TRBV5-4 CASSNDQGVYGYTF
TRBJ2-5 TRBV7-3 CASSSHQGAGETQYF
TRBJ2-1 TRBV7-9 CASSFFGTGGEQFF
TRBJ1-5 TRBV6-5 CASSDGSEPQHF
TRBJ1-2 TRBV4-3 CASSHVLRGGDNYGYTF
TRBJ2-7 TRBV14 CASSQEVRTPNAYEQYF
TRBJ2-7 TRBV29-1 CSVSDENGTPTYEQYF
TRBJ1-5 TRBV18 CASSPDLREPQHF
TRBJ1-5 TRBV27 CASSLGSGNGQPQHF
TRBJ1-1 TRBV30 CAWSVNTGSLAFF
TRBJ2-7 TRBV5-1 CASSFGASSYEQYF
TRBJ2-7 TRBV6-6 CASSYRPGQGDEQYF
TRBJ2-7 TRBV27 CASSLGSGGYYEQYF
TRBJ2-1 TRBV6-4 CASSEVAGALNEQFF
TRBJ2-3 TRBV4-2 CASSQDWTSAYSTDTQYF
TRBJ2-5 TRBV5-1 CASSLEGPRETQYF
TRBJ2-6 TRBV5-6 CASNLYREGSGANVLTF
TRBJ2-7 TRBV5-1 CASSLGLAIMTGEQYF
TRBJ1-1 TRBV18 CASSQQGTEAFF
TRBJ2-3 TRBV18 CASSFVLFDYPNTQYF
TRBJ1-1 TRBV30 CAWSERQGPTEAFF
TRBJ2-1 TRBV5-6 CASSKLAGVGEQFF
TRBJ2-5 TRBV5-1 CASSWGGLASYF
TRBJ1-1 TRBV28 CASSGTGTGRTEAFF
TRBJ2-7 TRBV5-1 CASSLAWQTYEQYF
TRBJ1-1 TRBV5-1 CASSLAGTGGNTEAFF
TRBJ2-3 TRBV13 CASSLGGQYF
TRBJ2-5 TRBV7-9 CASSLVPGRGLETQYF
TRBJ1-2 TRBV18 CASSPQTGPSYGYTF
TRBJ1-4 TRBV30 CAWSRVHDEKLFF
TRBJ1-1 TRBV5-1 CASSLATAGGEAFF
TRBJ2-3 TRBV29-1 CSVEASGRDTQYF
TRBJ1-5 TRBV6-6 CASRDSRNQPQHF
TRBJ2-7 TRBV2 CASSESRYEQYF
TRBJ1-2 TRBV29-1 CSVGTRYGYTF
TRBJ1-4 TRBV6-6 CASSPLSSNEKLFF
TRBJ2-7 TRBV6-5 CASSYFYEQYF
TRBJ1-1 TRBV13 CASSPLTGEAFF
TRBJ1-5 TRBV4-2 CASSQAASNQPQHF
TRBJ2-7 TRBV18 CASYMGQGVYEQYF
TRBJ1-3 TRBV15 CATSRPTGTSGNTIYF
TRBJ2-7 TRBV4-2 CASSLGQGIYEQYF
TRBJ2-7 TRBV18 CASSPTSYEQYF
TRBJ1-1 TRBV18 CASSPLDSNTEAFF
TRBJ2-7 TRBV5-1 CASSPFVGLSYEQYF
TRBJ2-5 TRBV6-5 CASSYVGHHQETQYF
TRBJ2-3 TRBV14 CASSPRFWGRATDTQYF
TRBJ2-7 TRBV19 CASSLGEGYEQYF
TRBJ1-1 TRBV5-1 CASSLVQVGTEAFF
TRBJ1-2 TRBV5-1 CASSLDSGGVFRYTF
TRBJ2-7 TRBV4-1 CASSHGVGRYYYEQYF